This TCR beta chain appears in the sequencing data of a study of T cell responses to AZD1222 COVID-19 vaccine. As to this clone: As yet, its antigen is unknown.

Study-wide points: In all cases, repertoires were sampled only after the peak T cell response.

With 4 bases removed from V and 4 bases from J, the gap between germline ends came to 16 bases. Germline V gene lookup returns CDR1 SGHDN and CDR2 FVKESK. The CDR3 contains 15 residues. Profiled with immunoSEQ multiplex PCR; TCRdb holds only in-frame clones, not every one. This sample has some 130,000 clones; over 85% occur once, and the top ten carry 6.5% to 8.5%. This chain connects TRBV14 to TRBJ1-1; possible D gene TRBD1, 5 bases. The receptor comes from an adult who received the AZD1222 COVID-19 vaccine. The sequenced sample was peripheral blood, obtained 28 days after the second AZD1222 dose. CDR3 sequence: CASSRFTVGTTEAFF. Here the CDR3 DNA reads TGTGCCAGCAGCCGCTTCACGGTTGGGACCACTGAAGCTTTCTTT.